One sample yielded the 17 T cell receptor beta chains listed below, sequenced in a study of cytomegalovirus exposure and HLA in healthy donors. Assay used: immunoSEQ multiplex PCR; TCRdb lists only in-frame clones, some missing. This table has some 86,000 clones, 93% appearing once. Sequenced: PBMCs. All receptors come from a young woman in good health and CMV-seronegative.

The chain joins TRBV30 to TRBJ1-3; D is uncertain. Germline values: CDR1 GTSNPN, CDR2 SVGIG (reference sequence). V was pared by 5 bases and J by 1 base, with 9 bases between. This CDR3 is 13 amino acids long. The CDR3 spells CAWEEGSGNTIYF. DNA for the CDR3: TGTGCCTGGGAAGAGGGTTCTGGAAACACCATATATTTT. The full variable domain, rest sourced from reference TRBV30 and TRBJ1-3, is SQTIHQWPATLVQPVGSPLSLECTVEGTSNPNLYWYRQAAGRGLQLLFYSVGIGQISSEVPQNLSASRPQDRQFILSSKKLLLSDSGFYLCAWEEGSGNTIYFGEGSWLTVV.

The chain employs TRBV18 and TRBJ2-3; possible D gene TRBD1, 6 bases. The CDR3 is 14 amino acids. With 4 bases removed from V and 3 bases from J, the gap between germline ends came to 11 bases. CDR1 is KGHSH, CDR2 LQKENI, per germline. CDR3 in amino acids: CASSLGARTDTQYF. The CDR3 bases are TGTGCCAGCTCACTGGGGGCTCGGACAGATACGCAGTATTTT.

CDR3 region: CASSLEPTGGAGKLFF. CDR3 DNA sequence: TGTGCCAGCAGCCTTGAGCCGACAGGGGGCGCGGGAAAACTGTTTTTT. The rearrangement uses TRBV4-2 and TRBJ1-4, with 10 bases fitting TRBD1. CDR1 is LGHNA and CDR2 is YNFKEQ in the germline V gene. The CDR3 is 16 amino acids. With V trimmed by 4 bases and J by 10 bases, 12 bases remained unmatched.

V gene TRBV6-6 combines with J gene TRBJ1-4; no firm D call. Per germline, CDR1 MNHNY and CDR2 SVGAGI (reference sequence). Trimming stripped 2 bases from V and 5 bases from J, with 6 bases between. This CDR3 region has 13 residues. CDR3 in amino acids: CASSYRRNEKLFF. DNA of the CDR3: TGTGCCAGCAGTTACCGCCGGAATGAAAAACTGTTTTTT.

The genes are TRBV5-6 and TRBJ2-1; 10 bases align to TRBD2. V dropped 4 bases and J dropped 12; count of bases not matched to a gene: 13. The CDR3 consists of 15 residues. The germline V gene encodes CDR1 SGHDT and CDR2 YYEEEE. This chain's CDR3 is CASSLRASGSLVQFF. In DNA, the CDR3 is TGTGCCAGCAGCCTCCGGGCTAGCGGGAGTTTGGTGCAGTTCTTC. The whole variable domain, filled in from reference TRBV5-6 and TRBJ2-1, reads DAGVTQSPTHLIKTRGQQVTLRCSPKSGHDTVSWYQQALGQGPQFIFQYYEEEERQRGNFPDRFSGHQFPNYSSELNVNALLLGDSALYLCASSLRASGSLVQFFGPGTRLTVL.

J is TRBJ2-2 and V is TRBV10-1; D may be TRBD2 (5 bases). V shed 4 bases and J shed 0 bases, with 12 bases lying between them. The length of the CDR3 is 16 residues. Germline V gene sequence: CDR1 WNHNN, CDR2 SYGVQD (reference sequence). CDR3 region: CASSVVAPPNTGELFF. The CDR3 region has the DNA TGCGCCAGCAGTGTGGTAGCGCCCCCGAACACCGGGGAGCTGTTTTTT.

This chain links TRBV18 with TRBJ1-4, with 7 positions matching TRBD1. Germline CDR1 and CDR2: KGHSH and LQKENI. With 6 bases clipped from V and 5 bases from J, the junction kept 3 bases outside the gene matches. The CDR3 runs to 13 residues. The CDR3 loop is CASSKGQNEKLFF. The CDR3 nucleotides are TGTGCCAGCTCGAAGGGACAGAATGAAAAACTGTTTTTT.

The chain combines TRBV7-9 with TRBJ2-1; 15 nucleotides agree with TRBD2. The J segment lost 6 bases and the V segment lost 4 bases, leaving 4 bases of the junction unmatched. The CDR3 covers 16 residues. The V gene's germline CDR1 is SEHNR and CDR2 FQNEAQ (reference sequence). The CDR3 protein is CASSSRTSGRANEQFF. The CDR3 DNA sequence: TGTGCCAGCAGCTCCCGGACTAGCGGGAGGGCCAATGAGCAGTTCTTC.

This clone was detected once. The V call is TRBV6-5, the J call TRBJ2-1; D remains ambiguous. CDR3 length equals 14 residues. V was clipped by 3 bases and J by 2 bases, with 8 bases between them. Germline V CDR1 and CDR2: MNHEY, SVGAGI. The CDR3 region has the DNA TGTGCCAGCAGTTATGAGATCCCCTACAATGAGCAGTTCTTC. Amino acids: CASSYEIPYNEQFF.

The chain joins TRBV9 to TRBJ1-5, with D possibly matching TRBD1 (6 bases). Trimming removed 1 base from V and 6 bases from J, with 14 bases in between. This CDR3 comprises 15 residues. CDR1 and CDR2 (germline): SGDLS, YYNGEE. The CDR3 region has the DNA TGTGCCAGCAGCGTATTGGGGGACACAAGTCAGCCCCAGCATTTT. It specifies CASSVLGDTSQPQHF.

The CDR3 loop is CATSRGGDLYYEQYF. The CDR3 nucleotides are TGTGCCACCAGCAGAGGGGGGGACCTCTACTACGAGCAGTACTTC. This chain links TRBV15 with TRBJ2-7; perhaps TRBD2 as D (6 bases). From germline, CDR1 is LNHNV and CDR2 YYDKDF (reference sequence). CDR3 length: 15 residues. Trimming took 1 base from V and 3 from J, leaving 13 bases between them.

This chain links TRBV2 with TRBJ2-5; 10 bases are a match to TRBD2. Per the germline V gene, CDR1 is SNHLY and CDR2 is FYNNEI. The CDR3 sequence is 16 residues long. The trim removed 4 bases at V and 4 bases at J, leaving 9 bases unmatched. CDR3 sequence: CASSAKREGRGETQYF. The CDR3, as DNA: TGTGCCAGCAGTGCAAAGCGGGAGGGACGTGGAGAGACCCAGTACTTC.

The CDR3 bases are TGTGCCAGCAGCGTTGGCAGGGGGACTGGGGCCAACGTCCTGACTTTC. Translated: CASSVGRGTGANVLTF. The gene calls are TRBV9 and TRBJ2-6; 7 bases are a match to TRBD1. The CDR3 extends over 16 amino acids. After removal of 2 bases from V and 2 bases from J, the junction contained 4 bases not matched to a gene. The germline V gene has CDR1 SGDLS and CDR2 YYNGEE. Supplemented by reference TRBV9 and TRBJ2-6, the full variable domain reads DSGVTQTPKHLITATGQRVTLRCSPRSGDLSVYWYQQSLDQGLQFLIQYYNGEERAKGNILERFSAQQFPDLHSELNLSSLELGDSALYFCASSVGRGTGANVLTFGAGSRLTVL.

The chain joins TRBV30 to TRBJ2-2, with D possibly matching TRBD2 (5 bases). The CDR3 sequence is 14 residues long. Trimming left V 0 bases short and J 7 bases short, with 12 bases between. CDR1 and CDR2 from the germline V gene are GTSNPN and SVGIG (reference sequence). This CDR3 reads CAWSVSGSGGELFF. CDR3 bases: TGTGCCTGGAGTGTATCGGGGTCGGGCGGGGAGCTGTTTTTT. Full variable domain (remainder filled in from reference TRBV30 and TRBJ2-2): SQTIHQWPATLVQPVGSPLSLECTVEGTSNPNLYWYRQAAGRGLQLLFYSVGIGQISSEVPQNLSASRPQDRQFILSSKKLLLSDSGFYLCAWSVSGSGGELFFGEGSRLTVL.

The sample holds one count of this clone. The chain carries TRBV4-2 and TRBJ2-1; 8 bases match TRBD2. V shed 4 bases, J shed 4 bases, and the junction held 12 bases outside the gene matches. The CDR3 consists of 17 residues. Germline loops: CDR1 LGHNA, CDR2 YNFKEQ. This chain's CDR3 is CASSPLTFRGGYNEQFF. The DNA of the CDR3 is TGTGCCAGCAGCCCCCTTACATTCCGGGGGGGGTACAATGAGCAGTTCTTC.

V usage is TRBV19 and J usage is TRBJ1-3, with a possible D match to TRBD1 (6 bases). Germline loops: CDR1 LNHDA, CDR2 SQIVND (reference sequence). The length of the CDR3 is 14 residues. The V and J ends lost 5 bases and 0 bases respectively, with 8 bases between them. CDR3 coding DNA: TGTGCCAGTAGTGGACAGAGCTCTGGAAACACCATATATTTT. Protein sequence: CASSGQSSGNTIYF.

The CDR3 region has the DNA TGTGCCTGGAGTGTGGACAGGGGGCGAGAGACCCAGTACTTC. It translates to CAWSVDRGRETQYF. The V call is TRBV30, the J call TRBJ2-5; 11 nucleotides agree with TRBD1. CDR3 length: 14 amino acids. J gave up 4 bases and V 0 bases, and 1 base lay outside the gene matches. The germline V gene has CDR1 GTSNPN and CDR2 SVGIG (reference sequence). Full variable domain (missing parts from reference TRBV30 and TRBJ2-5): SQTIHQWPATLVQPVGSPLSLECTVEGTSNPNLYWYRQAAGRGLQLLFYSVGIGQISSEVPQNLSASRPQDRQFILSSKKLLLSDSGFYLCAWSVDRGRETQYFGPGTRLLVL.